Listed below are T cell receptor beta chains from one sample, sequenced in a study of shared clonotypes between healthy human individuals. Produced via immunoSEQ multiplex PCR; TCRdb's table is partial and in-frame only. The data hold over a million clones, with roughly 96% observed a single time. Sequencing used naive CD4+ T cells sorted from blood. Receptors were obtained from a man younger than 40 in good health. The CDR3 runs from the conserved cysteine through the conserved F or W. The order of the fields is D gene, V gene, J gene, CDR3 protein, CDR3 DNA. The D gene is left open where the match is weak.

>TRBD2|TRBV5-1|TRBJ2-1
CASTETSGRASEQFF
TGCGCCAGCACCGAGACTAGCGGGAGGGCCTCTGAGCAGTTCTTC
>-|TRBV30|TRBJ2-3
CAASQETARDTQYF
TGTGCCGCCTCCCAGGAGACAGCGAGGGATACGCAGTATTTT
>-|TRBV25-1|TRBJ2-7
CASSDRGESEQYF
TGTGCCAGCAGTGACAGGGGTGAATCCGAGCAGTACTTC
>TRBD1|TRBV7-2|TRBJ1-2
CASSHGTGVGYGYTF
TGTGCCAGCAGCCACGGGACAGGGGTGGGCTATGGCTACACCTTC
>-|TRBV2|TRBJ2-1
CASSGQLLFGEQFF
TGTGCCAGCAGTGGTCAGCTGCTATTTGGTGAGCAGTTCTTC
>TRBD2|TRBV7-2|TRBJ2-5
CASSSGLVGQETQYF
TGTGCCAGCAGCTCCGGACTAGTGGGGCAAGAGACCCAGTACTTC
>TRBD2|TRBV9|TRBJ2-7
CASSVGTSGRQSSYEQYF
TGTGCCAGCAGCGTAGGAACTAGCGGGAGGCAGAGCTCCTACGAGCAGTACTTC
>TRBD1|TRBV7-9|TRBJ1-2
CASTSLTGGNYGYTF
TGTGCCAGCACCTCCTTGACAGGGGGCAACTATGGCTACACCTTC
>TRBD2|TRBV7-6|TRBJ2-1
CASSLAGWGGRAVNEQFF
TGTGCCAGCAGCTTAGCGGGCTGGGGCGGGAGGGCGGTTAATGAGCAGTTCTTC
>TRBD1|TRBV5-1|TRBJ1-1
CASSLDRGHAFF
TGCGCCAGCAGCTTGGACAGGGGGCATGCTTTCTTT
>-|TRBV5-4|TRBJ2-3
CASSLVVGDTQYF
TGTGCCAGCAGCTTGGTCGTCGGGGATACGCAGTATTTT
>-|TRBV30|TRBJ2-3
CASNTRTASTDTQYF
TGTGCCTCAAATACGCGGACAGCCAGCACAGATACGCAGTATTTT
>-|TRBV5-4|TRBJ2-1
CASSLQGGLYNEQFF
TGTGCCAGCAGCTTGCAGGGGGGGTTATACAATGAGCAGTTCTTC